These 8 T cell receptor beta chains were all obtained from the same sample, sequenced in a study of blood T cell repertoires in COVID-19 (dated by TCRdb to 2020 to 2022). Library method: the immunoSEQ multiplex PCR assay. TCRdb carries this immuneACCESS record with in-frame sequences only. Its versions omit some clonotypes, under half of them owing to an unresolved V gene in the studies checked, with the rest unexplained. This sample gives 300,000 or so clones in total; around 90% of them show up just once. 3% to 4% of the sample is taken by the ten largest. Sequenced: peripheral blood. These receptors were collected from a middle-aged woman with acute or convalescent COVID-19.

The chain recombines TRBV25-1 with TRBJ1-1, with TRBD1 matching 8 bases. Germline V lookup: CDR1 MGHDK, CDR2 SYGVNS. This CDR3 spans 13 amino acids. Trimming at V came to 2 bases and at J to 8 bases, leaving 4 bases not matched to a gene. The CDR3 DNA follows: TGTGCCAGCAGTGAACAGGGGGCCAGCGAAGCTTTCTTT. Residues: CASSEQGASEAFF.

The chain combines TRBV2 with TRBJ2-3; D is unresolved. The length of the CDR3 is 15 residues. CDR1 is SNHLY, CDR2 FYNNEI, per germline. The V and J ends lost 4 bases and 0 bases respectively, with 11 bases between them. The CDR3 DNA follows: TGTGCCAGCAGTGGGGCACCGACCAGCACAGATACGCAGTATTTT. Translation: CASSGAPTSTDTQYF.

A single count supports this clone. This chain links TRBV24-1 with TRBJ2-5, with TRBD2 matching 10 bases. Germline V gene sequence: CDR1 KGHDR, CDR2 SFDVKD. Trimming cost V 10 bases and J 4 bases; bases outside gene matches: 5. The CDR3 extends over 13 amino acids. In DNA, the CDR3 is TGTGCCACATCTAGCGGGGGAGGAGAGACCCAGTACTTC. As protein: CATSSGGGETQYF.

The gene calls are TRBV7-9 and TRBJ1-2; TRBD1 matches 7 bases. From germline, CDR1 is SEHNR and CDR2 FQNEAQ (reference sequence). The CDR3 is 13 amino acids. V gave up 5 bases and J gave up 9 bases; unmatched junction bases: 9. CDR3 residues: CASSQLGQFSYTF. The DNA of the CDR3 is TGTGCCAGCAGCCAACTGGGACAGTTCAGCTACACCTTC.

This rearrangement joins TRBV2 to TRBJ1-1; 7 bases agree with TRBD1. The CDR3 extends over 14 amino acids. The junction had 10 bases not matched to a gene; V was cut back by 6 bases and J by 6 bases. Germline V gives CDR1 SNHLY, CDR2 FYNNEI. CDR3 loop: CASSARDSRSEAFF. DNA for the CDR3: TGTGCCAGCAGCGCACGGGACAGCCGATCTGAAGCTTTCTTT.

The chain carries TRBV6-5 and TRBJ1-1; D not certain. The ends were cut back, 5 bases at V and 0 bases at J, with 7 bases in the middle. The CDR3 spans 13 residues. CDR1 is MNHEY, CDR2 SVGAGI, per germline. The chain's CDR3 is CASSPGMNTEAFF. Written as DNA, the CDR3 is TGTGCCAGCAGTCCGGGGATGAACACTGAAGCTTTCTTT.

CDR3 region: CASSPPTGAYTEAFF. Here the CDR3 DNA reads TGCGCCAGCAGCCCGCCGACAGGGGCCTACACTGAAGCTTTCTTT. The rearrangement links TRBV5-1 to TRBJ1-1; TRBD1 aligns across 8 bases. The germline CDR1 and CDR2 sequences are SGHRS and YFSETQ. The trim removed 4 bases at V and 3 bases at J, leaving 8 bases unmatched. CDR3 length: 15 amino acids.

The V call is TRBV23-1, the J call TRBJ2-7, with D possibly TRBD2 on 5 matching bases. TRBV23-1 qualifies as an ORF whose function is uncertain. This CDR3 has 15 amino acids. Trimming removed 3 bases from V and 2 bases from J, with 14 bases in between. In DNA, the CDR3 is TGCGCCAGCAGTCATACAGCGGACGTAGCCTACGAGCAGTACGTC. Amino acids: CASSHTADVAYEQYV.